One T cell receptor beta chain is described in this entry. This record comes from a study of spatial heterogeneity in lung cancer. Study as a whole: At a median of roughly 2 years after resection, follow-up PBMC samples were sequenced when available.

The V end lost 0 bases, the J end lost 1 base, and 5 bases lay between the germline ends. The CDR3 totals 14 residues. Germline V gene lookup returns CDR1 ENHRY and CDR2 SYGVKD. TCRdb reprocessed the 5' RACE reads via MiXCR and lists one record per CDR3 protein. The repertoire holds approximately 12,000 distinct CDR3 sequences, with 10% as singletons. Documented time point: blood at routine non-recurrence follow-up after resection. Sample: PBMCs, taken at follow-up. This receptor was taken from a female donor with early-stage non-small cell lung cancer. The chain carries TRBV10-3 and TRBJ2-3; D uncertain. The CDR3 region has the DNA TGTGCCATCAGTGAGTCGACCCGCACAGATACGCAGTATTTT. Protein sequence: CAISESTRTDTQYF.